The text below deals with one T cell receptor (beta chain). The antigen is unknown. TCRdb keeps only in-frame clones here, not all; method: immunoSEQ multiplex PCR. Of around 450,000 clones listed, approximately 92% were seen once; the top ten hold just over 2.5%. These data belong to a study of Ad26.COV2.S vaccination and SARS-CoV-2 variants. Treatment in this sample: over 15 received Ad26.COV2.S at low or high dose, single or two shots; several received placebo; per-sample allocation not given. After the first vaccine or placebo injection, samples were drawn on day 63. A Boston adult aged 18-55 years was the donor. Findings and caveats of the study: Following vaccination, spike-specific CD8+ and CD4+ T cell responses reportedly exhibited substantial breadth.

The CDR3 loop spans 16 amino acids. J was trimmed by 6 bases and V by 4 bases; bases with no gene match: 7. Per germline, CDR1 MDHEN and CDR2 SYDVKM. The specimen was peripheral blood, collected in a trial of Ad26.COV2.S vaccine versus placebo. This clonotype was obtained from a person aged 18-65 years who received the Ad26.COV2.S COVID-19 vaccine or a placebo. The chain joins TRBV28 to TRBJ2-2, with 11 bases fitting TRBD1. The CDR3 DNA reads as TGTGCCAGCAGTTCCCCTTGGACAGGGGGCTCCGGGGAGCTGTTTTTT. Its protein is CASSSPWTGGSGELFF.